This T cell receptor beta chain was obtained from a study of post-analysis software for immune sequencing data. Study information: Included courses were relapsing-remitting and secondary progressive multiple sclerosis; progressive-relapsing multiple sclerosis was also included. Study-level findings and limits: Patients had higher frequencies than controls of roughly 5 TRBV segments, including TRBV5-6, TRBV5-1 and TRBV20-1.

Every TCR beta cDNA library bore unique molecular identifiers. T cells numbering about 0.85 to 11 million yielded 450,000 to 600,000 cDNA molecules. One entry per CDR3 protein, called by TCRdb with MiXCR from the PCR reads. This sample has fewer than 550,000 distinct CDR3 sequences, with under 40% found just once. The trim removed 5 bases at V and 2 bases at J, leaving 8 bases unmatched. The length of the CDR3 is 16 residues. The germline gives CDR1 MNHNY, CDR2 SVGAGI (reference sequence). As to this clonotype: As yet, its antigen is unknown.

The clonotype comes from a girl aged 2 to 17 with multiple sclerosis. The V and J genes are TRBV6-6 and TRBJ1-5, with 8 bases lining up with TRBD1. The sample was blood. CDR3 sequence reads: CASSTRTGWGNQPQHF. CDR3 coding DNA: TGTGCCAGCAGTACCAGGACAGGGTGGGGCAATCAGCCCCAGCATTTT.